This T cell receptor (beta chain) is drawn from a study of shared clonotypes between healthy human individuals. The study, taken as a whole, reports: A reduction in generation probabilities was seen for non-shared clonotypes relative to those shared by all four donors.

A word on this clone: Its antigen is as yet unknown.

Trimming shortened V by 3 bases and J by 4 bases, and 9 bases separated the two germline ends. Germline V gene sequence: CDR1 SGHDN, CDR2 FVKESK. This CDR3 contains 13 residues. CD45RO-negative cells were positively selected for CCR7, leaving out terminally differentiated effector memory CD45RA+ cells. TCRdb keeps only in-frame clones here, not all; method: immunoSEQ multiplex PCR. Of roughly 890,000 clones in the sample, nearly 95% were seen once. The receptor comes from a man younger than 40 in good health. Material: naive CD8+ T cells sorted from blood. V and J are TRBV14 and TRBJ1-2; D is uncertain. CDR3 residues: CASSHPNRYGYTF. The CDR3 region has the DNA TGTGCCAGCAGCCATCCGAACCGCTATGGCTACACCTTC.